This T cell receptor (beta chain) was identified during a study of T cells in Graves' hyperthyroidism and ophthalmopathy (dated by TCRdb to between 2019 and 2020). Turning to the overall study: Peripheral blood was sampled at the time of initial diagnosis, prior to any treatment. A discovery cohort of around 98 patients, roughly 45 with Graves' ophthalmopathy and 57 with stable Graves' hyperthyroidism, was used to find distinguishing TCR V-J signatures. Prospective prediction of ophthalmopathy was tested in an independent validation cohort of some 20 hyperthyroidism patients and roughly 16 patients who later progressed to ophthalmopathy. The approximately 100 discovery patients were divided at random into training and test sets in a 7:3 ratio. Thyroid tissue and blood T-cell repertoires from roughly six Graves' hyperthyroidism patients were also compared in the study. After blood sampling, hyperthyroidism patients were treated with methimazole at a starting dose of 30 mg daily, and ophthalmopathy patients were treated with high-dose intravenous methylprednisolone. The paper describes TCR Vbeta CDR3 sequencing of 140 or so peripheral blood samples, made up of around 41 ophthalmopathy patients, 70 to 75 hyperthyroidism patients and some 17 progressor patients.

Beyond this particular receptor, the publication reports: In validation, progression to ophthalmopathy was predicted by the model with nearly 71% sensitivity and 72% to 85% specificity, a median of around 5.9 months before onset. Most expanded thyroid clonotypes (frequency above 0.001) were also detected in blood, suggesting blood repertoires may reflect thyroid immune responses. No statistical method was used to fix the sample size in advance, and group allocation was not hidden from the investigators. A 13 V-J signature model separated ophthalmopathy from stable hyperthyroidism, with just over 85% sensitivity and roughly 84% specificity in cross-validation and 80%/75% in testing.

The trim is 7 bases for V and 4 bases for J, with a gap of 16 bases between the germline ends. There are 14 amino acids in the CDR3, from cysteine to phenylalanine inclusive. CDR3 DNA only is kept here, 42 bases in frame from base 1. CDR1 LNHDA and CDR2 SQIVND are derived from the germline V gene (reference sequence). Amplification of TCR beta CDR3 regions was carried out from RNA transcripts. A first-round RT-PCR of the TCR CDR3 used the HTBI primer set with the Qiagen OneStep RT-PCR kit. Libraries were constructed in a second round of multiplex PCR, after which size selection and purification were performed. Libraries were sequenced paired-end with 100 bp reads on an Illumina HiSeq2000. From the authors' description of their analysis: SOAPnuke was used to process the raw data, with reads discarded if the reads contained adapters or uncalled bases, had a mean Phred below 15, or lacked an exact constant-primer or identifier match. COPE v1.2.5 was used to merge high-quality paired reads, and clonotypes were defined as unique nucleotide sequences. Clonotypes were aligned to IMGT TRBV, TRBD and TRBJ reference segments using MiTCR v1.1. The analysis included only V-J combinations with a frequency above 0.0001, which together covered roughly 99% of the repertoires. A TCS score was defined as the ratio of F50 (clonal expansion) to E x V (chaos), with BLOSUM62-based TCRdist applied between CDR3 peptides within each V-J. Welch's t-statistics and random forest reduced just over 500 V-J features to 10 to 15, which were used in a naive Bayes classifier (R e1071). The public reads were reanalyzed by TCRdb: fastp trimming at Q25, MiXCR alignment, in-frame beta chains only. Rows are unified per CDR3 protein, each entry keeping the most common DNA and genes. These V and J calls are TCRdb output, not the study's own analysis. Counted in this sample were around 300,000 distinct CDR3 sequences; 20% to 25% of them appeared once. Roughly a quarter of the sample belongs to the ten largest clones.

Hyperthyroidism patients were newly diagnosed, with disease duration under 2 months, and aged 18 to 65 years. The study excluded patients with uncontrolled infections, other autoimmune diseases, pregnancy or lactation. Diagnoses were established on the basis of clinical symptoms, serum thyroxine and TRAb, thyroid ultrasound, and orbital computed tomography. Blood from progressor patients was drawn when they were first diagnosed with hyperthyroidism, before any ophthalmopathy symptoms appeared. PBMCs were separated from roughly 10 ml of fresh peripheral blood using Ficoll-Paque density gradient centrifugation. Patients classed as progressors first received a Graves' hyperthyroidism diagnosis and then went on to develop ophthalmopathy during follow-up. Trizol reagent was used to extract total RNA, and RNA quality was then checked on an Agilent 2100 Bioanalyzer. About this clonotype itself: Its antigen has not been determined. Base-call qualities are not available, and no considerably larger clone is one nucleotide away.

This receptor was obtained from a man aged 35-49 years with Graves' hyperthyroidism that later progressed to Graves' ophthalmopathy. The sequence joins TRBV19 to TRBJ1-2; no D segment can be confidently identified. The specimen was blood. The DNA sequence is as follows: TGTGCCAGTAAGGAGCAGGAGAAGGGCTATGGCTACACCTTC. Its coded protein is CASKEQEKGYGYTF.